The 7 T cell receptor beta chains below were found in one sample sequenced in a study of blood T cell repertoires in COVID-19. Clones were read by immunoSEQ multiplex PCR, and TCRdb kept only the in-frame ones, dropping some. In the table there are about 110,000 clones, approximately 83% of which are singletons. Sequences were obtained from peripheral blood. These receptors were obtained from a man in his fifties with acute or convalescent COVID-19.

This clone has just one count. The rearrangement uses TRBV19 and TRBJ2-1, with TRBD1 matching over 9 bases. CDR1 is LNHDA, CDR2 SQIVND, per germline (reference sequence). The CDR3 totals 14 residues. V was pared by 7 bases and J by 7 bases, with 8 bases of the junction left unmatched. CDR3 amino acids: CASTPGQGENEQFF. CDR3 DNA: TGTGCCAGTACGCCGGGACAGGGAGAGAATGAGCAGTTCTTC. The complete variable domain, with remaining parts taken from reference TRBV19 and TRBJ2-1, reads DGGITQSPKYLFRKEGQNVTLSCEQNLNHDAMYWYRQDPGQGLRLIYYSQIVNDFQKGDIAEGYSVSREKKESFPLTVTSAQKNPTAFYLCASTPGQGENEQFFGPGTRLTVL.

The chain combines TRBV7-8 with TRBJ2-1; 9 bases are a match to TRBD1. Per germline, CDR1 SGHVS and CDR2 FQNEAQ. There are 15 residues in the CDR3. Unmatched junction bases numbered 3, after V lost 2 bases and J lost 4 bases. CDR3 residues: CASSLTGQGYNEQFF. In DNA form, the CDR3 reads TGTGCCAGCAGCTTAACGGGACAGGGTTACAATGAGCAGTTCTTC.

This clone was seen more than once but under ten times. This chain links TRBV14 with TRBJ1-6, with D possibly being TRBD1 (5 bases). From germline, CDR1 is SGHDN and CDR2 FVKESK. V lost 4 bases and J 8 bases, leaving 12 bases between the germline ends. The CDR3 is made up of 14 amino acids. DNA for the CDR3: TGTGCCAGCAGCCTCCAGGGTGAATATTCACCCCTCCACTTT. Encoded protein: CASSLQGEYSPLHF.

The V call is TRBV2, the J call TRBJ1-1; no reliable D call. CDR3 length equals 14 residues. The V end lost 5 bases, the J end lost 3 bases, and 13 bases lay between the germline ends. Germline V CDR1 and CDR2: SNHLY, FYNNEI. Written as DNA, the CDR3 is TGTGCCAGCAGTATCCGCGGGTGGGACACTGAAGCTTTCTTT. Amino acids: CASSIRGWDTEAFF.

The chain joins TRBV11-3 to TRBJ1-3; D not resolved. The CDR3 contains 15 residues. CDR1 SGHNT and CDR2 YENEEA come from the germline V gene. The germline V and J ends were trimmed by 5 bases and 0 bases, with 11 bases remaining between them. The CDR3 loop reads CASSRGGSSGNTIYF. CDR3 DNA: TGTGCCAGCAGCCGGGGAGGGAGCTCTGGAAACACCATATATTTT. The full variable domain, in which reference TRBV11-3 and TRBJ1-3 provide the parts outside the CDR3, is EAGVVQSPRYKIIEKKQPVAFWCNPISGHNTLYWYLQNLGQGPELLIRYENEEAVDDSQLPKDRFSAERLKGVDSTLKIQPAELGDSAVYLCASSRGGSSGNTIYFGEGSWLTVV.

The genes are TRBV9 and TRBJ2-1; 15 bases align to TRBD2. There are 15 residues in the CDR3. Germline V gives CDR1 SGDLS, CDR2 YYNGEE. V gave up 4 bases and J gave up 8 bases; unmatched junction bases: 4. CDR3: CASSLGLAGGHEQFF. CDR3 sequence (DNA): TGTGCCAGCAGCCTAGGACTAGCGGGAGGGCATGAGCAGTTCTTC.

This sequence joins TRBV19 and TRBJ1-2; 7 nucleotides match TRBD1. CDR3 length equals 12 residues. CDR1 is LNHDA and CDR2 is SQIVND in the germline V gene (reference sequence). The V gene end was trimmed by 4 bases and the J gene end by 8 bases; junction bases not matched to a gene: 4. The CDR3 spells CASSKQGPGYTF. Here the CDR3 DNA reads TGTGCCAGTAGTAAACAGGGGCCCGGCTACACCTTC.